The 4 T cell receptor beta chains below were found in one sample sequenced in a study of blood T cell repertoires in COVID-19. Libraries were prepared by immunoSEQ multiplex PCR; TCRdb keeps only in-frame clonotypes and omits some of them. The sample lists 6,000 to 7,500 clones; 84% were seen once. Material: peripheral blood. All receptors come from a human donor with active COVID-19. The donor label of this sample is uncertain.

This chain joins TRBV5-1 and TRBJ2-7; 10 positions match TRBD1. The CDR3 is 15 residues long. V was clipped by 5 bases and J by 0 bases; unmatched bases: 5. Germline V gene sequence: CDR1 SGHRS, CDR2 YFSETQ. The DNA of the CDR3 is TGCGCCAGCAGTCGGACAGGGGGAATCTCCTACGAGCAGTACTTC. Translation gives CASSRTGGISYEQYF. Variable domain in full (rest from reference TRBV5-1 and TRBJ2-7): KAGVTQTPRYLIKTRGQQVTLSCSPISGHRSVSWYQQTPGQGLQFLFEYFSETQRNKGNFPGRFSGRQFSNSRSEMNVSTLELGDSALYLCASSRTGGISYEQYFGPGTRLTVT.

In this sample, this clone turned up once. The genes are TRBV7-8 and TRBJ2-2; 13 positions agree with TRBD2. CDR1 and CDR2 from the germline V gene are SGHVS and FQNEAQ. This CDR3 spans 18 amino acids. Trimming removed 3 bases from V and 3 bases from J; junction bases left unmatched: 7. The CDR3 loop reads CASSLTGTSGTHTGELFF. The CDR3 DNA sequence: TGTGCCAGCAGCTTGACCGGGACTAGCGGGACCCACACCGGGGAGCTGTTTTTT.

In its sample, this clone was seen a few times. The chain employs TRBV9 and TRBJ1-3; D not certain. The CDR3 has 12 residues. The germline V and J ends were trimmed by 5 bases and 2 bases, with 5 bases remaining between them. Germline loops: CDR1 SGDLS, CDR2 YYNGEE. The chain's CDR3 is CASSQTGNTIYF. The CDR3 DNA sequence: TGTGCCAGCAGTCAGACTGGAAACACCATATATTTT. Drawing the rest from reference TRBV9 and TRBJ1-3, the complete variable domain is DSGVTQTPKHLITATGQRVTLRCSPRSGDLSVYWYQQSLDQGLQFLIQYYNGEERAKGNILERFSAQQFPDLHSELNLSSLELGDSALYFCASSQTGNTIYFGEGSWLTVV.

V usage is TRBV9 and J usage is TRBJ2-3, with 7 bases identical to TRBD2. Trimming took 6 bases from V and 1 from J; bases not matched to a gene: 11. CDR1 is SGDLS and CDR2 is YYNGEE in the germline V gene. The CDR3 contains 16 residues. The DNA of the CDR3 is TGTGCCAGCACCGTTCGGGGGGAGGTGGGCACAGATACGCAGTATTTT. This codes for CASTVRGEVGTDTQYF.